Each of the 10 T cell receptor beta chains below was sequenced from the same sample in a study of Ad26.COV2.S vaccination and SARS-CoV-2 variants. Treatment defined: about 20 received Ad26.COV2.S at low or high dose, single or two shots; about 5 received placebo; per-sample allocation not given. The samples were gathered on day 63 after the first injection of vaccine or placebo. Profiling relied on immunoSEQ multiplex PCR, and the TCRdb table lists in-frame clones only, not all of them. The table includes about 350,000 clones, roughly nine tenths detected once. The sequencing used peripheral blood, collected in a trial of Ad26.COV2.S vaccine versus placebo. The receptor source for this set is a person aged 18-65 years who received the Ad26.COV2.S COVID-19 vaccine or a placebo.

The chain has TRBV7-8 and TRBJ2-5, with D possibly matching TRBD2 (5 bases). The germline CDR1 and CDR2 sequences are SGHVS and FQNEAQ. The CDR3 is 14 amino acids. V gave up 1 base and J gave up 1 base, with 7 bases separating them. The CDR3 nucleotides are TGTGCCAGCAGCTTAGGAGGGAGCCAAGAGACCCAGTACTTC. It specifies CASSLGGSQETQYF.

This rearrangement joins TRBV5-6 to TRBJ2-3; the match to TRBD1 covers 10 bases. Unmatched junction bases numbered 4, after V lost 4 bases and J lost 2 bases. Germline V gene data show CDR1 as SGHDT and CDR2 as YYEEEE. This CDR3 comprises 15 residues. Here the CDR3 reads CASSGGTGDTDTQYF. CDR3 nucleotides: TGTGCCAGCAGCGGAGGGACAGGGGACACAGATACGCAGTATTTT.

The CDR3 coding sequence is TGTGCCAGCAGCCAAGTTTCTGGCAGCCAAGAGACCCAGTACTTC. This encodes CASSQVSGSQETQYF. The gene calls are TRBV3-1 (or the pseudogene TRBV3-2) and TRBJ2-5, with unresolved D. Trimming shortened V by 1 base and J by 1 base, and 10 bases separated the two germline ends. The CDR3 consists of 15 residues. The V gene's germline CDR1 is LGHDT and CDR2 YNNKEL (reference sequence).

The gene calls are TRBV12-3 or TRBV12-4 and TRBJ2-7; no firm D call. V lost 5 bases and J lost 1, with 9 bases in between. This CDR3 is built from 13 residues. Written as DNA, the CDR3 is TGTGCCAGCAGTCAGACGGAGTCCTACGAGCAGTACTTC. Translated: CASSQTESYEQYF.

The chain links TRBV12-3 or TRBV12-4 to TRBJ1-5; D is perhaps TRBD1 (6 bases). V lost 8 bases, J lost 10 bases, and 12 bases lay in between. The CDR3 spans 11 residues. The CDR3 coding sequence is TGTGCCAGCGGATGGGACATCCCCCAGCATTTT. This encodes CASGWDIPQHF.

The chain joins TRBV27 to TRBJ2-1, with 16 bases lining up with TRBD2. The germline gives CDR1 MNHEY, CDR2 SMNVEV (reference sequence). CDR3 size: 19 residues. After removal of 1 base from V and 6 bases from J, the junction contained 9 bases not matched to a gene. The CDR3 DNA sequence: TGTGCCAGCAGTTTATGGGGGACTAGCGGGAGGGCTGCGAGCAATGAGCAGTTCTTC. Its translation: CASSLWGTSGRAASNEQFF.

The CDR3 DNA sequence: TGTGCCAGCAGCCTCCAGGGGACAGGGGGATATGAGCAGTACTTC. This sequence encodes CASSLQGTGGYEQYF. The gene calls are TRBV11-3 and TRBJ2-7; 11 bases map to TRBD1. With 5 bases clipped from V and 7 bases from J, the junction kept 10 bases outside the gene matches. This CDR3 contains 15 residues. Germline assignment: CDR1 SGHNT and CDR2 YENEEA.

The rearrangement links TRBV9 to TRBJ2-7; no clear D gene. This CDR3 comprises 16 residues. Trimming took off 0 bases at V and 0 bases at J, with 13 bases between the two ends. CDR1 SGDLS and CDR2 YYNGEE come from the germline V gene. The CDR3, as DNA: TGTGCCAGCAGCGTAGGTGGGTCGGTGAGCTCCTACGAGCAGTACTTC. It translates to CASSVGGSVSSYEQYF.

Here the CDR3 reads CASSLTVNTEAFF. The DNA of the CDR3 is TGTGCCAGCAGTTTGACGGTGAACACTGAAGCTTTCTTT. The chain recombines TRBV28 with TRBJ1-1; D gene unclear. Germline V gene data show CDR1 as MDHEN and CDR2 as SYDVKM. V lost 3 bases and J 0 bases, leaving 5 bases between the germline ends. CDR3 length equals 13 residues.

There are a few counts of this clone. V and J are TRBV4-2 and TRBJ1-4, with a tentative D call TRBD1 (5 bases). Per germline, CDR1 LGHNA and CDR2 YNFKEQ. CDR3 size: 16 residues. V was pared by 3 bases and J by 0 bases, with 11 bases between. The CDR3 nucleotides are TGTGCCAGCAGCCAGGGACGGCCTGCAACTAATGAAAAACTGTTTTTT. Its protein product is CASSQGRPATNEKLFF.